A single sample is the source of the 14 T cell receptor beta chains below, sequenced in a study of blood T cell repertoires in COVID-19. Using immunoSEQ multiplex PCR, the repertoire was profiled, and TCRdb retains in-frame clones only, with some absent. The repertoire holds about 58,000 clones, with 70% to 90% as singletons. Material: peripheral blood. These receptors were obtained from a woman aged 60-70 years with active COVID-19.

The chain has TRBV18 and TRBJ1-4; D is uncertain. V lost 6 bases to trimming and J lost 0 bases, with 5 bases between them. This CDR3 is 13 amino acids long. Germline lookup yields CDR1 KGHSH and CDR2 LQKENI. CDR3 sequence (DNA): TGTGCCAGCTCGCGAGCAACTAATGAAAAACTGTTTTTT. It is translated as CASSRATNEKLFF.

V is TRBV10-3 and J is TRBJ1-2; 7 nucleotides line up with TRBD1. The CDR3 is made up of 15 amino acids. Per germline, CDR1 ENHRY and CDR2 SYGVKD. The V and J ends lost 3 bases and 7 bases, in that order; junction bases with no gene match: 11. CDR3 nucleotides: TGTGCCATCAGTGAACCCGGGGACAGTAAAGGTGGCTACACCTTC. This codes for CAISEPGDSKGGYTF.

This clone was counted between two and nine times. The chain carries TRBV19 and TRBJ1-6; D is perhaps TRBD1 (5 bases). This CDR3 contains 14 residues. The germline V gene has CDR1 LNHDA and CDR2 SQIVND (reference sequence). V was trimmed by 5 bases and J by 7 bases, leaving 12 bases between them. As DNA, the CDR3 is TGTGCCAGTAGTGCCGGGACTCGAAATTCACCCCTCCACTTT. Protein: CASSAGTRNSPLHF.

V and J are TRBV5-4 and TRBJ2-7; TRBD1 aligns across 11 bases. Germline V lookup: CDR1 SGHNT, CDR2 YYREEE (reference sequence). The CDR3 is made up of 15 amino acids. V gave up 4 bases and J gave up 5 bases; unmatched junction bases: 8. For the CDR3, the DNA is TGTGCCAGCAGCCCAGGGACAGGGGGTGCACACGAGCAGTACTTC. Its protein is CASSPGTGGAHEQYF.

The V and J genes are TRBV21-1 and TRBJ1-5; the table's D gene call, TRBD1, was not cross checked with the DNA. TRBV21-1 is listed as a pseudogene. The CDR3 sequence is 17 residues long. The CDR3 region has the DNA TGTGCCAGCAGCAAAGACATGCAGGGGGAACCCAATCAGCCCCAGCATTTT. Translated, it gives CASSKDMQGEPNQPQHF.

This sequence joins TRBV6-5 and TRBJ1-1, with 9 positions matching TRBD1. The germline gives CDR1 MNHEY, CDR2 SVGAGI. The CDR3 is 14 residues long. The J segment lost 5 bases and the V segment lost 6 bases, leaving 7 bases of the junction unmatched. The CDR3 bases are TGTGCCAGCAGGGCCCGGGACAGGGATACTGAAGCTTTCTTT. Translated, it gives CASRARDRDTEAFF.

CDR3 nucleotide sequence: TGTGCCAGCAGCACGGACACCAACAATGAGCAGTTCTTC. The encoded protein is CASSTDTNNEQFF. The chain is built from TRBV7-9 and TRBJ2-1; maybe TRBD1 (5 bases). CDR3 size: 13 residues. Trimming pared 5 bases from V and 5 bases from J, leaving 10 bases between. CDR1 SEHNR and CDR2 FQNEAQ come from the germline V gene (reference sequence).

The rearrangement joins TRBV27 to TRBJ1-5, with unresolved D. The germline V gene encodes CDR1 MNHEY and CDR2 SMNVEV (reference sequence). The CDR3 length is 12 residues. The V gene lost 4 bases and the J gene lost 11 bases, with 12 bases spanning the gap. CDR3 residues: CASSSAWGAQHF. CDR3 bases: TGTGCCAGCAGTTCCGCTTGGGGAGCCCAGCATTTT.

This chain uses TRBV27 with TRBJ1-2, with 7 bases identical to TRBD1. Germline CDR1 MNHEY, CDR2 SMNVEV (reference sequence). CDR3 length equals 16 residues. With V trimmed by 5 bases and J by 4 bases, 13 bases remained unmatched. CDR3 region: CASSPPGQPKLYGYTF. CDR3 in DNA: TGTGCCAGCAGTCCCCCGGGACAGCCGAAACTCTATGGCTACACCTTC.

This clone appeared once. The J gene is TRBJ1-1, the V gene TRBV7-9; the match to TRBD1 covers 8 bases. Germline lookup yields CDR1 SEHNR and CDR2 FQNEAQ (reference sequence). V dropped 4 bases and J dropped 0; count of bases not matched to a gene: 4. The CDR3 sequence is 15 residues long. CDR3 DNA sequence: TGTGCCAGCAGCTCTCGGACAGGGCTGAACACTGAAGCTTTCTTT. Encoded protein: CASSSRTGLNTEAFF. The full variable domain, rest sourced from reference TRBV7-9 and TRBJ1-1, is DTGVSQNPRHKITKRGQNVTFRCDPISEHNRLYWYRQTLGQGPEFLTYFQNEAQLEKSRLLSDRFSAERPKGSFSTLEIQRTEQGDSAMYLCASSSRTGLNTEAFFGQGTRLTVV.

The CDR3 here is CASSQLLAGPVSFF. The CDR3 nucleotides are TGTGCCAGCAGCCAACTACTAGCGGGGCCCGTCTCTTTCTTC. V and J are TRBV7-2 and TRBJ2-1; 10 nucleotides match TRBD2. V dropped 5 bases and J dropped 16; count of bases not matched to a gene: 14. The CDR3 sequence is 14 residues long. The germline gives CDR1 SGHTA, CDR2 FQGNSA. The variable domain in full, with the rest retrieved from reference TRBV7-2 and TRBJ2-1, is GAGVSQSPSNKVTEKGKDVELRCDPISGHTALYWYRQSLGQGLEFLIYFQGNSAPDKSGLPSDRFSAERTGGSVSTLTIQRTQQEDSAVYLCASSQLLAGPVSFFGPGTRLTVL.

V is TRBV6-5 and J is TRBJ2-2; D remains unclear. Germline lookup yields CDR1 MNHEY and CDR2 SVGAGI. Trimming stripped 4 bases from V and 4 bases from J, with 16 bases between. This CDR3 has 16 residues. CDR3 region: CASSLGRPIITGELFF. CDR3 nucleotide sequence: TGTGCCAGCAGTTTGGGCCGGCCCATTATCACCGGGGAGCTGTTTTTT.

The chain recombines TRBV29-1 with TRBJ1-3, with no clear D. Germline values: CDR1 SQVTM, CDR2 ANQGSEA. There are 12 residues in the CDR3. Trimming took 4 bases from V and 6 from J, leaving 10 bases between them. CDR3 DNA: TGCAGCGTTGTGGAGGGCACAAACACCATATATTTT. Residues: CSVVEGTNTIYF.

This rearrangement joins TRBV7-2 to TRBJ2-2; possibly TRBD2 for D (6 bases). Trimming shortened V by 6 bases and J by 2 bases, and 16 bases separated the two germline ends. Germline V gene sequence: CDR1 SGHTA, CDR2 FQGNSA. This CDR3 contains 16 residues. The CDR3 is CASSRNSGENTGELFF. Here the CDR3 DNA reads TGTGCCAGCAGTAGAAATAGCGGAGAAAACACCGGGGAGCTGTTTTTT.